This T cell receptor beta chain was profiled in a study of T-cell reconstitution after alpha-beta-depleted transplantation in children. Findings and caveats of the study: Expanded graft clones, several hundred of them, were reportedly the source of alpha-beta T cells about two months after transplant. High day-60 TCRbeta diversity in some patients came from surviving recipient T cells and thymic progenitors. The authors attributed T-cell counts and diversity one year after transplant mostly to newly produced T cells.

Germline V gene sequence: CDR1 DFQATT, CDR2 SNEGSKA (reference sequence). Trimming shortened V by 3 bases and J by 5 bases, and 20 bases separated the two germline ends. This CDR3 comprises 16 residues. Unique molecular identifiers tagged the TCRbeta library. TCRdb reanalysed the PCR reads using MiXCR and keeps one entry per CDR3 protein. Here the sample spans a few hundred thousand distinct CDR3 sequences, around 27% being singletons. This clonotype was detected a few times. Its cognate antigen is unknown. The receptor was isolated from a boy under two years old with Wiskott-Aldrich syndrome, due to receive a stem cell transplant. The rearrangement links TRBV20-1 to TRBJ2-1, with unresolved D. Here the sequenced sample was PBMCs, taken before TCRalphabeta/CD19-depleted stem cell transplant. The CDR3 loop is CSASYFSAPRDNEQFF. DNA for the CDR3: TGCAGTGCTAGTTATTTCAGTGCGCCTAGGGACAATGAGCAGTTCTTC.